This T cell receptor beta chain emerged from a study of cytomegalovirus exposure and HLA in healthy donors (TCRdb year 2017). The study in broad terms: In an earlier analysis of approximately 500 of the donors, 276 Gb of sequence data and 117 million unique TCR beta sequences from 150 million to 200 million T cells were reported. About 320 gigabases of sequencing data and roughly 90 million unique TCR sequences were included in an early release covering 500 to 750 HLA-typed donors. Among the approximately 420 genotyped donors, more than 70% belonged to the genetic ancestry cluster associated with self-reported Caucasian donors. The study aimed to test whether signatures of past pathogen exposure could be identified by cataloging public T cell receptors. The T cell repertoires of under 750 subjects were profiled by immunosequencing and related to cytomegalovirus serostatus. Along with the approximately 700-subject first cohort, a separate validation cohort of more than 90 different subjects was used. To predict cytomegalovirus infection status, the study combined high-throughput TCR immunosequencing, statistical association of individual TCRs with disease status, and machine learning. In a later analysis, previously published TCR beta repertoires from 600 to 850 donors were re-analyzed and high-resolution HLA genotyping was added so that TCR occurrence patterns could be studied. Rather than using new phenotypic data, the later analysis identified candidate immune exposures from TCR beta sequences and from how often those sequences occurred across donors. An earlier analysis of some 600 of the donors applied high-throughput TCR beta sequencing to assess whether each TCR beta V gene segment acted as functional or pseudogenic. Alongside the repertoire data, information on donor age, sex, ethnicity and CMV serostatus was compiled. In a later genetic analysis, genome-wide SNP genotypes for about three fifths of the roughly 670 donors were used, and that subset was treated as a discovery cohort. All discovery cohort repertoires had been generated using a single sequencing platform. HLA typing covered class I and class II loci at four-digit resolution. The number of typed donors differed by locus: 629-630 for A, B, C, DRB1 and DQB1; approximately 520 for DQA1; fewer than 610 for DPA1; and roughly 490 for DPB1. Several DR-DQ haplotypes were handled as single units for association and clustering because linkage in the cohort was strong. Among roughly 400 genotyped donors of the cohort, an average of approximately 220,000 unique TCR beta nucleotide sequences was sequenced per donor, of which 15% to 20% were non-productive. The research as a whole found: An association between a missense DCLRE1C variant and V-gene and J-gene trimming of TCR beta chains was found in a later genetic analysis and replicated in an independent cohort. A later analysis found that HLA-associated TCR beta chains were more clonally expanded and had lower generation probabilities than equally common non-associated chains. Broadly in line with IMGT annotations, most TCR beta V segments showed up in productive rearrangements about 87% or about 30% of the time in an earlier analysis of around 600 of the donors. The classifier was reported to diagnose cytomegalovirus status with high specificity and sensitivity in both the original cohort and the validation cohort. Correlated functional status among segregating V segments might be attributable to linkage disequilibrium, but an unknown experimental factor could not be ruled out. Some IMGT-functional V segments, including TRBV6-2 and TRBV6-3, could not be distinguished by the 87-base-pair reads and were therefore excluded. A cluster of highly shared sequence variants was judged likely to be a technical artifact of the sequencing pipeline. Most TCR sequences were observed very rarely across donors, whereas some public TCRs were present in many individuals. Most CMV-associated TCR beta chains appeared to be HLA-restricted in a later analysis, and the HLA associations seemed to be driven largely by CMV exposure. A further reported finding was that TCR beta sequences accurately predicted the HLA-A and HLA-B alleles for most subjects in the first cohort. Sequencing depth was assumed to be roughly uniform across donors in the presence/absence analyses, though that assumption may not hold. In this cohort, only TCR beta chains were sequenced, and detectable features were limited by the absence of alpha or paired-chain data. A later genetic analysis reported fewer N-insertions in productive TCRs among donors in an Asian-associated ancestry cluster than the roughly 620-donor mean. A total of 150 to 200 TCR beta chains were listed by the study as associated with cytomegalovirus. Because counts were too low, about 15 rarely observed V segments, including chromosome 9 orphons, were left out of the earlier analysis of 587 of the donors. In vitro tests confirmed that a few of the cytomegalovirus-associated TCR beta chains recognize cytomegalovirus antigens. Because some donors lacked HLA typing at each locus, the association tests relied only on the typed subset. The authors suggested that the approach could potentially be generalized to other disease states and immunological phenotypes. Specific HLA alleles were associated with 15,000 to 20,000 TCR beta sequences at a false discovery rate of 0.05 in a later analysis. The only immune exposure information available for the cohort was CMV serostatus. In a later analysis, several top co-occurrence clusters were reported to appear linked to parvovirus B19, influenza, CMV and Epstein-Barr virus. According to a later analysis, TCR association rates differed among HLA loci, with DRB1 alleles showing the most associated TCRs and HLA-C alleles showing the fewest. Assigning TCR associations to individual alleles was difficult when HLA alleles, especially DR and DQ, strongly co-occurred.

Counted from cysteine to phenylalanine, this CDR3 has 14 amino acids. Only CDR3 DNA remains: 42 bases, in frame from the first base. The germline V gene provides CDR1 ENHRY and CDR2 SYGVKD. V and J lose 1 base and 6 bases, and a span of 12 bases separates them. The cohort comprised some 700 healthy bone marrow donors. At the time of sampling, every cohort member was nominally healthy, though immune exposures that went unrecorded were likely present. The donor tested CMV seronegative, placing the donor among the 300 to 450 seronegative members of the cohort. Each donor provided a peripheral blood sample, and peripheral blood mononuclear cells were used for TCR beta sequencing. Genomic DNA was extracted from the blood cell samples with the Qiagen DNeasy Blood Extraction Kit. The library was built by means of the immunoSEQ multiplex PCR assay. For the multiplex PCR, a mixture combining 60 forward primers for TCR Vbeta segments and 13 reverse primers for TCR Jbeta segments was used. The CDR3 region of rearranged TCR beta genes was amplified from genomic DNA with a multiplex PCR assay. Amplified TCR beta libraries were sequenced as 87-base-pair reads on the Illumina HiSeq System. In the authors' own workflow: A later analysis counted about 82 million unique TCR beta chains across the 670 or so repertoires, and roughly 9.9 million of these chains were shared by at least two donors. A nearest-neighbor algorithm error-corrected the raw reads and collapsed the reads into unique sequences, merging closely related sequences to remove PCR and sequencing errors. To assign V, D and J gene segments, CDR3 sequences were aligned to IMGT reference sequences. For a sequence to be retained, a match of at least six nucleotides was required to both a V gene segment and a J gene segment. A rearrangement counted as productive if the CDR3 had no stop codons and remained in frame with V and J, and every other rearrangement counted as non-productive. CDR3 was defined according to IMGT convention as the region running from the second conserved V-encoded cysteine to the conserved J-encoded phenylalanine. In an earlier analysis of roughly 580 of the donors, sequences lacking an unambiguous match to a single V gene segment were excluded. In an earlier analysis of roughly 500 of the donors, V segments were called functional above 56.7% productive rearrangements and were called segregating when the between-donor standard deviation exceeded 5%. A statistical classification framework was developed to diagnose cytomegalovirus status using the catalog of TCR beta chain sequences. In a later analysis, TCR nucleotide sequences were compared against IMGT/GENE-DB human TR gene sequences so that V and J genes could be assigned. The TCRdist pipeline was used in a later analysis to assign CDR3 sequences and most-parsimonious VDJ recombination scenarios. A later analysis defined each TCR beta chain by its CDR3 amino acid sequence plus V-gene family, and excluded reads lacking a unique V-gene family. As a way to deal with suspected cross-contamination and a sequencing artifact, a later analysis dropped 450 to 700 nucleotide sequences that were highly shared and had low generation probability. For each public chain, a later analysis derived a clonal expansion index from normalized ranks of inferred template counts within each repertoire. In a later analysis, generation probabilities were computed with a VDJ recombination model fitted to out-of-frame rearrangements, and the resulting probabilities were checked against IGoR. Hypergeometric tests were used in a later analysis to score TCR-TCR, TCR-HLA and TCR-CMV co-occurrence, with a repertoire-size bias correction applied to the TCR pairs. A later analysis estimated false discovery rates by permuting HLA or CMV assignments 20 times. A later analysis grouped co-occurring TCRs with DBSCAN, adding TCRdist sequence similarity when clustering within HLA-allele-positive subsets. Repertoires with fewer than 30,000 or more than 120,000 public chains, plus five repertoires with anomalous nucleotide sharing, were excluded from co-occurrence clustering. Drawn from immuneACCESS, this table holds only the in-frame rearrangements with V and J called that TCRdb kept. Clones are partly lost; checked studies trace under half to an unresolved V gene and leave the rest unexplained. That table supplies the V and J calls and clone size; D and trimming were determined from the DNA. This sample lists about 150,000 clones; 9.4% were detected once. The leading ten clones occupy around 1.9% of the sample.

This clone was seen a few times. Its cognate antigen has yet to be identified. Base-call qualities are not available, and no considerably larger clone is one nucleotide away. The chain couples TRBV10-3 to TRBJ2-5; the D gene is perhaps TRBD2, from 5 matching bases. Material: PBMCs. This receptor was identified in a male donor in good health and CMV-seronegative. The CDR3 reads CAISEWLASKTQYF. DNA sequence: TGTGCCATCAGTGAGTGGCTAGCATCGAAGACCCAGTACTTC.